This T cell receptor (beta chain) was identified during a study of blood T cell repertoires in COVID-19. The assay was immunoSEQ multiplex PCR, and TCRdb's table has in-frame clones only and misses some. The sample contains 30,000 or so clones, approximately 93% of which appear only once. V dropped 1 base and J dropped 5 bases, with 10 bases sitting between them. The length of the CDR3 is 14 residues. Germline V lookup: CDR1 SGHDT, CDR2 YYEEEE. This clonotype was sampled from a male donor with active COVID-19. The chain has TRBV5-6 and TRBJ1-5; D gene ambiguous. The sequencing sample was made of peripheral blood. Here the CDR3 reads CASSLRSSYQPQHF. CDR3 bases: TGTGCCAGCAGCTTGAGGAGCTCGTATCAGCCCCAGCATTTT.